This T cell receptor beta chain was obtained from a study of T cells of healthy individuals. One entry per CDR3 protein, called by TCRdb with MiXCR from the 5' RACE reads. Among tens of thousands of distinct CDR3 sequences, around 15% were seen once, and the ten largest hold around 5.1%. This clonotype was counted a few times. Germline assignment: CDR1 SEHNR and CDR2 FQNEAQ (reference sequence). The CDR3 covers 15 residues. The J segment lost 4 bases and the V segment lost 4 bases, leaving 9 bases of the junction unmatched. The chain combines TRBV7-9 with TRBJ1-2; 7 bases align to TRBD1. The sequence was obtained from a human donor in good health. CDR3 sequence: CASSSTGFRSYGYTF. CDR3 sequence (DNA): TGTGCCAGCAGCTCGACAGGGTTTCGGAGCTATGGCTACACCTTC.